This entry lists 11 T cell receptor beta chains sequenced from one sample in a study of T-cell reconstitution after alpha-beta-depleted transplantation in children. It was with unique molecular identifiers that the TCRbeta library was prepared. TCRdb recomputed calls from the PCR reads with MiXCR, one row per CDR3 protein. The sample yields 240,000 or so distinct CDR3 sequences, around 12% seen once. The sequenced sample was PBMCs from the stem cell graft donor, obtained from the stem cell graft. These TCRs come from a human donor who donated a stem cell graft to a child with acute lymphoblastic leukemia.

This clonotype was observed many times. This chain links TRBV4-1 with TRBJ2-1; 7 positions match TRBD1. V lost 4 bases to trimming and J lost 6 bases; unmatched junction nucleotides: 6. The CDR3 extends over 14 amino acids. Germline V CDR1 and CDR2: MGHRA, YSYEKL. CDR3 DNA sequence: TGCGCCAGCAGCCGGGACAGATTAGCCAATGAGCAGTTCTTC. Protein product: CASSRDRLANEQFF.

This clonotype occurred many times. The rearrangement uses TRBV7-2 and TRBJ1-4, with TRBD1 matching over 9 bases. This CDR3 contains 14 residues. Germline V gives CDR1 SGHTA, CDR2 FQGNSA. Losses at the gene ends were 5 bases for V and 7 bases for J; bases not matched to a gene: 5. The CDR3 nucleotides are TGTGCCAGCAGCCCGGGACAGGGAGGTGAAAAACTGTTTTTT. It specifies CASSPGQGGEKLFF.

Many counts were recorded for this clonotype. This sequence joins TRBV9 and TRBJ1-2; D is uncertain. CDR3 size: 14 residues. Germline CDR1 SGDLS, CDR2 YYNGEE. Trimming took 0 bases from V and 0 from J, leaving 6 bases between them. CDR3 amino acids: CASSVAGSNYGYTF. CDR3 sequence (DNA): TGTGCCAGCAGCGTAGCAGGATCTAACTATGGCTACACCTTC.

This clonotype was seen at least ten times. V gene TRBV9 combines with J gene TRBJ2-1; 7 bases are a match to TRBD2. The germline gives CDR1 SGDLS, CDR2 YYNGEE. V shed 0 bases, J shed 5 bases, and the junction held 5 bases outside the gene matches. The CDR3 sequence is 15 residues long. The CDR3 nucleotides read TGTGCCAGCAGCGTAGAGGCGGGAGATCACAATGAGCAGTTCTTC. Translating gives CASSVEAGDHNEQFF.

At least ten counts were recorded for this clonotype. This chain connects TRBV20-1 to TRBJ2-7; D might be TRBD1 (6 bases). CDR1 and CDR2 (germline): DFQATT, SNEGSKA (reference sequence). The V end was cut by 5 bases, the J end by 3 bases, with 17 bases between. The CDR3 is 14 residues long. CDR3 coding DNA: TGCAGTGCTGCCACCGGGACAATGGGCTACGAGCAGTACTTC. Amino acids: CSAATGTMGYEQYF.

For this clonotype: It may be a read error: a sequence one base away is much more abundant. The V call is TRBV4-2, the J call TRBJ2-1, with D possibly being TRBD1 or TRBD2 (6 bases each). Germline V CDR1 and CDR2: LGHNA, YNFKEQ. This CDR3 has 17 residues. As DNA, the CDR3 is TGTGCCAGCAGCCAGTGGGGGATGGTGAGGCGGGACAATGAGCGGTTCTTC. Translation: CASSQWGMVRRDNERFF.

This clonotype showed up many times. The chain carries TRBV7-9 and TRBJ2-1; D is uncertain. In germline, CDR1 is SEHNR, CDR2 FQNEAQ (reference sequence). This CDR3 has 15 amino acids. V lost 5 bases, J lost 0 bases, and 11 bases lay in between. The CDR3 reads CASSHTRSSYNEQFF. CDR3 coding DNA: TGTGCCAGCAGCCATACACGTAGCTCCTACAATGAGCAGTTCTTC.

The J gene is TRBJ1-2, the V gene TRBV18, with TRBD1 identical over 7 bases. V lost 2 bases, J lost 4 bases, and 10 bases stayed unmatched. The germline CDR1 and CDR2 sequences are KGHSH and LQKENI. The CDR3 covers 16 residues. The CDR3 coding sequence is TGTGCCAGCTCACCAACGGCGAACAGGGGAATCTATGGCTACACCTTC. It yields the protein CASSPTANRGIYGYTF.

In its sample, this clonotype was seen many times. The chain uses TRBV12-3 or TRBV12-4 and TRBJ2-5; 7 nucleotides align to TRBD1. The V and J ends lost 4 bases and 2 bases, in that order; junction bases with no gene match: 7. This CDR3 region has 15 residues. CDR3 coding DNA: TGTGCCAGCAGTTCGCCAGGGGGTCTACAAGAGACCCAGTACTTC. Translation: CASSSPGGLQETQYF.

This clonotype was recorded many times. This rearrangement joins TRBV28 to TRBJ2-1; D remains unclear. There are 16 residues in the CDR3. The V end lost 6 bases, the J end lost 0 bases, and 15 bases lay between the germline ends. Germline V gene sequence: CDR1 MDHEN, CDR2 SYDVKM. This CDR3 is CASSSIGNSSYNEQFF. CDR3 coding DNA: TGTGCCAGCAGCTCAATCGGAAATAGCTCCTACAATGAGCAGTTCTTC.

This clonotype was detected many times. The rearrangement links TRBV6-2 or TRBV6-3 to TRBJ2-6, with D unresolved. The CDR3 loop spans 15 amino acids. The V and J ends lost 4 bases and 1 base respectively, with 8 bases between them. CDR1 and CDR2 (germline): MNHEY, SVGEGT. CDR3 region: CASSSGLSGANVLTF. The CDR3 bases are TGTGCCAGCAGTTCCGGGTTGTCTGGGGCCAACGTCCTGACTTTC.